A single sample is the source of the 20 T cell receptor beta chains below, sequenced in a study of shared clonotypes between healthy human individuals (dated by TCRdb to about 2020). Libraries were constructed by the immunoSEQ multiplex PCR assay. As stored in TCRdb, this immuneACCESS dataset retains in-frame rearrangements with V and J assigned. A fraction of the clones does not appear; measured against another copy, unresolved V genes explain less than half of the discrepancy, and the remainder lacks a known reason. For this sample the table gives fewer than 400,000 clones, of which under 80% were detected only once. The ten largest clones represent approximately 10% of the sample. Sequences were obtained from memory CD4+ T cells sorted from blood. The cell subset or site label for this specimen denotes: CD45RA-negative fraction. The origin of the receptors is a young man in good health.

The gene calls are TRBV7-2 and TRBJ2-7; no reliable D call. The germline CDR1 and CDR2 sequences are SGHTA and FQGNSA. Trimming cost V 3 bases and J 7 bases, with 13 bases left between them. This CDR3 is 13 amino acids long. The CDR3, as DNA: TGTGCCAGCAGCTTTCGCGAACCCAATGAGCAGTACTTC. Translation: CASSFREPNEQYF.

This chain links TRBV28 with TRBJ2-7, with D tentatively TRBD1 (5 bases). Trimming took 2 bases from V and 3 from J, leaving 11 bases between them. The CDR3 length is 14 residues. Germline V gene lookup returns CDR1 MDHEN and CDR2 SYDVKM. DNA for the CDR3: TGTGCCAGCAGTTTACTAGGGGCGAACTACGAGCAGTACTTC. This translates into CASSLLGANYEQYF.

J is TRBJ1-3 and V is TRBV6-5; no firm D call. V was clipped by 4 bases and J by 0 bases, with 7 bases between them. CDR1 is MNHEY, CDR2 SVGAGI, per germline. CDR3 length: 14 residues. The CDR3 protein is CASSLSISGNTIYF. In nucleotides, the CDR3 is TGTGCCAGCAGTTTAAGTATCTCTGGAAACACCATATATTTT.

Written as DNA, the CDR3 is TGTGCCAGCAGTAACGGAGCAGTTCAGTACTTC. Its translation: CASSNGAVQYF. J is TRBJ2-4 and V is TRBV6-5, with D unresolved. CDR1 and CDR2 (germline): MNHEY, SVGAGI. The CDR3 is 11 amino acids. V gave up 5 bases and J gave up 11 bases, with 10 bases separating them.

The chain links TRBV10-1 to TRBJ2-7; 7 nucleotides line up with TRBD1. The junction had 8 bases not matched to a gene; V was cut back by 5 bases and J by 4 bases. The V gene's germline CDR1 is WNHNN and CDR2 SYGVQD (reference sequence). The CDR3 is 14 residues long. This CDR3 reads CASSPDRVPYEQYF. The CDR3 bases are TGCGCCAGCAGTCCCGACAGGGTTCCGTACGAGCAGTACTTC.

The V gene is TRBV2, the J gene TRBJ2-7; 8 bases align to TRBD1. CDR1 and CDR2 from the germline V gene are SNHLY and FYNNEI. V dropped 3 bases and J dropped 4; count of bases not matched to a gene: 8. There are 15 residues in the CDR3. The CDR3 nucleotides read TGTGCCAGCAGTGACAGGGGGCGACCAATTTACGAGCAGTACTTC. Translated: CASSDRGRPIYEQYF. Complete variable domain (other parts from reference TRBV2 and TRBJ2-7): EPEVTQTPSHQVTQMGQEVILRCVPISNHLYFYWYRQILGQKVEFLVSFYNNEISEKSEIFDDQFSVERPDGSNFTLKIRSTKLEDSAMYFCASSDRGRPIYEQYFGPGTRLTVT.

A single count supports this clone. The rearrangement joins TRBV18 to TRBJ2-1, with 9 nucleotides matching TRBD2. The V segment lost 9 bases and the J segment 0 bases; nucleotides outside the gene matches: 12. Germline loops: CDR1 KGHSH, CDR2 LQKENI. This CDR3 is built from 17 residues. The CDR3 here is CASYRGSGSVSYNEQFF. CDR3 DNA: TGTGCCAGTTACAGGGGTAGCGGGAGTGTCTCCTACAATGAGCAGTTCTTC.

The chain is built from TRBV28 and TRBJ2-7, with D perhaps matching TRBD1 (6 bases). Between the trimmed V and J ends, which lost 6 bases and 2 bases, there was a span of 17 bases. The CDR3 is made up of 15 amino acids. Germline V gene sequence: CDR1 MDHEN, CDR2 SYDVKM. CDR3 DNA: TGTGCCAGCAGCCCCCGGACAGCGCCAGCCTACGAGCAGTACTTC. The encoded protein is CASSPRTAPAYEQYF.

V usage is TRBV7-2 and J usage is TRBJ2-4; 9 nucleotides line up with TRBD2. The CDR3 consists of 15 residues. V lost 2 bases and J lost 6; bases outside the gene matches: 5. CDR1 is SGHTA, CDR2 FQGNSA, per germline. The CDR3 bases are TGTGCCAGCAGCTTACGAGCGGGAGGCGGAAACATTCAGTACTTC. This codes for CASSLRAGGGNIQYF.

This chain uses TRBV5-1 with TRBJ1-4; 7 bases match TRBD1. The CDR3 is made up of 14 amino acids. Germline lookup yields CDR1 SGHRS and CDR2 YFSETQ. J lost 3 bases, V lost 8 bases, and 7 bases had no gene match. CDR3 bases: TGCGCCAGTTCTCCTGGGACAGCTAATGAAAAACTGTTTTTT. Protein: CASSPGTANEKLFF. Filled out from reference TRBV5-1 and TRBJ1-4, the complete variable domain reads KAGVTQTPRYLIKTRGQQVTLSCSPISGHRSVSWYQQTPGQGLQFLFEYFSETQRNKGNFPGRFSGRQFSNSRSEMNVSTLELGDSALYLCASSPGTANEKLFFGSGTQLSVL.

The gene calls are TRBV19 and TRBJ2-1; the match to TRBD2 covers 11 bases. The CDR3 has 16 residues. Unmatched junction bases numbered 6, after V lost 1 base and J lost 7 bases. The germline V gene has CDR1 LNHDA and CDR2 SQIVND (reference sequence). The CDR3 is CASSIVSGLAENEQFF. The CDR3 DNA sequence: TGTGCCAGTAGTATAGTCTCGGGACTAGCGGAGAATGAGCAGTTCTTC.

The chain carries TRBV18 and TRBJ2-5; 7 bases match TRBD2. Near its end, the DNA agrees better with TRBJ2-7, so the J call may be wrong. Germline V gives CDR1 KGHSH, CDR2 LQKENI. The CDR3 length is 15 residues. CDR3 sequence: CASSLSRGGPREQYF. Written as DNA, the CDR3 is TGTGCCAGCTCACTGTCGAGGGGAGGGCCGCGCGAGCAGTACTTC.

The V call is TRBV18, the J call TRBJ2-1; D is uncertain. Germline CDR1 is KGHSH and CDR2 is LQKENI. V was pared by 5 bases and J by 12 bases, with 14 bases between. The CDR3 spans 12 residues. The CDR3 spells CASSSAGSRQFF. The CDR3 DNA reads TGTGCCAGCTCATCCGCCGGTTCACGGCAGTTCTTC. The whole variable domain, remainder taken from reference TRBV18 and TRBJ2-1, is NAGVMQNPRHLVRRRGQEARLRCSPMKGHSHVYWYRQLPEEGLKFMVYLQKENIIDESGMPKERFSAEFPKEGPSILRIQQVVRGDSAAYFCASSSAGSRQFFGPGTRLTVL.

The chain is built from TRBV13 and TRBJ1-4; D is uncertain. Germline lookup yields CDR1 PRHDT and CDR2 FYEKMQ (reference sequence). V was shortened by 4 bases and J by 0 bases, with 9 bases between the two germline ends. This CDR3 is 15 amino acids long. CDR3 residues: CASSSRRSTNEKLFF. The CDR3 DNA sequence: TGTGCCAGCAGCTCCCGACGATCAACTAATGAAAAACTGTTTTTT.

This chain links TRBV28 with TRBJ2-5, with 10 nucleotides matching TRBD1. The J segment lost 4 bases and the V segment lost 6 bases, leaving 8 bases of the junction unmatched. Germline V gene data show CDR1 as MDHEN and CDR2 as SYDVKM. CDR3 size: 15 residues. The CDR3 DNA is TGTGCCAGCAGGCGACAGGGGGCGTGGGGAGAGACCCAGTACTTC. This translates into CASRRQGAWGETQYF.

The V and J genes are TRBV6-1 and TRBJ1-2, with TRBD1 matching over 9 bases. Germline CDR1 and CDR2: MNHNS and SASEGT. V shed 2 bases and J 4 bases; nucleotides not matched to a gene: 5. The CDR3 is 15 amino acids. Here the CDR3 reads CASSEQGTGIYGYTF. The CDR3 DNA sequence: TGTGCCAGCAGTGAACAAGGGACAGGGATCTATGGCTACACCTTC.

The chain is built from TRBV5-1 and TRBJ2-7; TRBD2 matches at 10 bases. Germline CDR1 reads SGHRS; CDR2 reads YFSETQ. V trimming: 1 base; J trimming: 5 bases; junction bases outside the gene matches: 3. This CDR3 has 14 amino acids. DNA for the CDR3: TGCGCCAGCAGCTTGCCAACTAGCGGGAACGAGCAGTACTTC. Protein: CASSLPTSGNEQYF.

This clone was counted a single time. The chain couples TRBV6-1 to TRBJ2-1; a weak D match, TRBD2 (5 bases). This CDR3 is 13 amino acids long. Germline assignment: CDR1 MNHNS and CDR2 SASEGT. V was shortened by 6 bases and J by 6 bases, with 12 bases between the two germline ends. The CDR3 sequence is CASSPTRVNEQFF. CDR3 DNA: TGTGCCAGCAGCCCCACTAGAGTCAATGAGCAGTTCTTC.

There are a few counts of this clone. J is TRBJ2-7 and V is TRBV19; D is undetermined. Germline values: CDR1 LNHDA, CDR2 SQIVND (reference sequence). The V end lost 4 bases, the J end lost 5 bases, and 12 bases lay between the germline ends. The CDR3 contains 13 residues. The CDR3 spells CASSKPPGNEQYF. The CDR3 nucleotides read TGTGCCAGTAGTAAGCCCCCTGGCAACGAGCAGTACTTC.

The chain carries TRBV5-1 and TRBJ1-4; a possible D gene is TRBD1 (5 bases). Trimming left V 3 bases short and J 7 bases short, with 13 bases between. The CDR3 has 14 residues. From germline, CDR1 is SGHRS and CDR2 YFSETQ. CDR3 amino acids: CASSSTAVGEKLFF. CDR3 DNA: TGCGCCAGCAGCTCGACAGCTGTCGGTGAAAAACTGTTTTTT.